This T cell receptor beta chain was captured by sequencing in a study of beta chain features in type 1 diabetes. General study points: Cells carrying high TCR expression could end up over-represented when cDNA is sequenced.

Expressed TCRB transcripts were sequenced after all isolated RNA was converted to cDNA. The assay was immunoSEQ multiplex PCR, and TCRdb's table has in-frame clones only and misses some. The data contain about 900,000 clones, around a sixth of them singletons. Trimming pared 2 bases from V and 4 bases from J, leaving 6 bases between. Germline CDR1 and CDR2: MDHEN and SYDVKM. The CDR3 spans 12 residues. A sort by CD45RO/CCR7/CD25/CD127/CD95/CD27 yielded CD4+ naive, central memory, regulatory and stem cell-like memory cells. Comments on this clone: What it recognizes is unknown. This CDR3 is also generated by other DNA sequences in the sample.

The chain uses TRBV28 and TRBJ2-7; D not resolved. The receptor's source is a young woman in good health. The specimen sequenced was naive CD4+ T cells from blood. CDR3 bases: TGTGCCAGCAGTTTAAAGGGATACGAGCAGTACTTC. This codes for CASSLKGYEQYF.